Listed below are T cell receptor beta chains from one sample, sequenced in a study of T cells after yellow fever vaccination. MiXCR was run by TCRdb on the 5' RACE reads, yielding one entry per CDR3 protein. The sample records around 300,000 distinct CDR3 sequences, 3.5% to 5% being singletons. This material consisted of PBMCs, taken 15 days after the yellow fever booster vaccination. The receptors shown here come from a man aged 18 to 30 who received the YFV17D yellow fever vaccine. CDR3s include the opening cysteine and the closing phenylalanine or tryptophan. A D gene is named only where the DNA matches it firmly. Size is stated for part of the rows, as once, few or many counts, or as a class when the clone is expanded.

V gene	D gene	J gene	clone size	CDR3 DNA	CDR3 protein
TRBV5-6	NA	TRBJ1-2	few	TGTGCCAGCAGCTCCCCGGGGGGCCGCTATGGCTACACCTTC	CASSSPGGRYGYTF
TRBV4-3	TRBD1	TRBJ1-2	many	TGCGCCAGCAGCCCGTCCCATACAGGGGTAGGGGGCTACACCTTC	CASSPSHTGVGGYTF
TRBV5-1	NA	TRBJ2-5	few	TGCGCCAGCAGCAAACCGACAGCCTTCCAAGAGACCCAGTACTTC	CASSKPTAFQETQYF
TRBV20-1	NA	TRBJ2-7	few	TGCAGTGCTAGATCAGGGTTCTCCTACGAGCAGTACTTC	CSARSGFSYEQYF
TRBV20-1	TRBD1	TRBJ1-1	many	TGCAGTGCTGGAGGACAGGGGAGAACTGAAGCTTTCTTT	CSAGGQGRTEAFF
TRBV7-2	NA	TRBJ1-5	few	TGTGCCAGCAGCTTAGTAAATAGCAATCAGCCCCAGCATTTT	CASSLVNSNQPQHF
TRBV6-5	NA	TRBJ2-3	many	TGTGCCAGCAGGAAAGACAGCACAGATACGCAGTATTTT	CASRKDSTDTQYF
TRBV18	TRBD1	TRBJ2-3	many	TGTGCCAGCTCACCGGACAGGATTGGAGATACGCAGTATTTT	CASSPDRIGDTQYF
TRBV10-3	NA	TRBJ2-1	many	TGTGCCATCAGTGCAGGGGAGGGCGAGCAGTTCTTC	CAISAGEGEQFF
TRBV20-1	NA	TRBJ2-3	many	TGCAGTGCTAGAGATCCCAGGGGCTCCACAGATACGCAGTATTTT	CSARDPRGSTDTQYF
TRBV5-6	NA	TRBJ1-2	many	TGTGCCAGCAGCTTGGGATACAGAAAATATGGCTACACCTTC	CASSLGYRKYGYTF
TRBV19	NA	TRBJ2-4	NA	TGTGCCAGTAAAGTAAAAGCCAAAAACATTCAGTACTTC	CASKVKAKNIQYF
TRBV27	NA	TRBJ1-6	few	TGTGCCAGCAGTTTATCGAAACAGGGCAATTCACCCCTCCACTTT	CASSLSKQGNSPLHF
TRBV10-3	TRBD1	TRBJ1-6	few	TGTGCCATCAAACAGGGGATCGGTGATAATTCACCCCTCCACTTT	CAIKQGIGDNSPLHF
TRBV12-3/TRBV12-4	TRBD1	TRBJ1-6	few	TGTGCCAGCAGTTTTTCCGGGACAGCCAATTCACCCCTCCACTTT	CASSFSGTANSPLHF
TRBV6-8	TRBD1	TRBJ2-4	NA	TGTGCCAGCAGGACAGGGTGGATTGGGACCAAAAACATTCAGTACTTC	CASRTGWIGTKNIQYF
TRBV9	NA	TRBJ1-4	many	TGTGCCAGCAGCAGCGGGAATGAAAAACTGTTTTTT	CASSSGNEKLFF
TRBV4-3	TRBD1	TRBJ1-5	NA	TGCGCCAGCAGCCAAGAGACAGGGCGTCAGCCCCAGCATTTT	CASSQETGRQPQHF
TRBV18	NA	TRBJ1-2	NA	TGTGCCAGCTCACCCGGACTCGCAGTGGGGACAATCGCTAAAAGGAACTATGGCTACACCTTC	CASSPGLAVGTIAKRNYGYTF
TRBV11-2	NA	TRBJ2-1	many	TGTGCCAGCAGCTTAGATTACGCGGGTGAGCAGTTCTTC	CASSLDYAGEQFF
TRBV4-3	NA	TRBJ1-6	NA	TGCGCCAGCAGCCAAGAAATAAGGGTTGGTTCACCCCTCCACTTT	CASSQEIRVGSPLHF
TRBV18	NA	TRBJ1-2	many	TGTGCCAGCTCACCGCAGAACGACAGGCTCCGCTACACCTTC	CASSPQNDRLRYTF
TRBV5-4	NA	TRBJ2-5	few	TGTGCCAGCAGCTTGCGACAGGGAGGGATCGAGACCCAGTACTTC	CASSLRQGGIETQYF
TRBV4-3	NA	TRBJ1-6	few	TGCGCCAGCAGCCAAGGCCGGGACACTAATTCACCCCTCCACTTT	CASSQGRDTNSPLHF
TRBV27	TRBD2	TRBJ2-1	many	TGTGCCAGCAGCCGGCTAGCGGGGGGTGATGAGCAGTTCTTC	CASSRLAGGDEQFF
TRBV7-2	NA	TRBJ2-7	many	TGTGCCAGCAGCCCTTCCCCCTACGAGCAGTACTTC	CASSPSPYEQYF
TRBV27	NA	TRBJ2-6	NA	TGTGCCAGTAACGACAGCTCTGGGGCCAACGTCCTGACTTTC	CASNDSSGANVLTF
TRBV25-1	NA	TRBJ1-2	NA	TGTGCCAGCAGTGAATCACTCCAGGGGAAGGGCTACACCTTC	CASSESLQGKGYTF
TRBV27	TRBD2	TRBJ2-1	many	TGTGCCAGCAGTTTATTGGGACTAGCGGGGGGGAGGAATGAGCAGTTCTTC	CASSLLGLAGGRNEQFF
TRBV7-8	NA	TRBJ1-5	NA	TGTGCCAGCAGCGCTAGGGAGGGCAATCAGCCCCAGCATTTT	CASSAREGNQPQHF
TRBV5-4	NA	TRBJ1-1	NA	TGTGCCAGCAGCTCCACTCTCGAACGGGGGACTGAAGCTTTCTTT	CASSSTLERGTEAFF
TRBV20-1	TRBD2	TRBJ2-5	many	TGCAGTCGAATCGGGGGGGCCGGAGAGACCCAGTACTTC	CSRIGGAGETQYF
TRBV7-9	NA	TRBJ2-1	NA	TGTGCCAGCAGCTTGGGTTTTATGGGGTGGAGTGGTGGCAGCTACAATGAGCAGTTCTTC	CASSLGFMGWSGGSYNEQFF
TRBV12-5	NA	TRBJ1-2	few	TGTGCTAGTGGGGTCGCAGGGGCCTATGGCTACACCTTC	CASGVAGAYGYTF
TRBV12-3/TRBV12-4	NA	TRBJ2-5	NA	TGTGCCAGCAGGACTAACGGAAAGACAGGTCCCCAAGAGACCCAGTACTTC	CASRTNGKTGPQETQYF
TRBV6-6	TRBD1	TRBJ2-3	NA	TGTGCCGCAAGGACAGGGGGAGCAGATACGCAGTATTTT	CAARTGGADTQYF
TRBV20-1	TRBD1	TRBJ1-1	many	TGCAGTGCTCTATACAGGACAGGGGGCGTTTTATTGGCTTTCTTT	CSALYRTGGVLLAFF
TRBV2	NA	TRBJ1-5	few	TGTGCCAGCCGGGGGGAACAGGAGTACAATCAGCCCCAGCATTTT	CASRGEQEYNQPQHF
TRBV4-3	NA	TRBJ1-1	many	TGCGCCAGCAGCCAAGATCCGGCCACTGAAGCTTTCTTT	CASSQDPATEAFF
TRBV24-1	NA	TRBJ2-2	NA	TGTGCCACCAGTGATCTCGCACGGGGGGCAGACACCGGGGAGCTGTTTTTT	CATSDLARGADTGELFF
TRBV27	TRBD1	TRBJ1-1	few	TGTGCCAGCAGTTTCCGGGACAGGGGTCAGGTCACTGAAGCTTTCTTT	CASSFRDRGQVTEAFF
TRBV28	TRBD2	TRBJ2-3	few	TGTGCCAGCAGTTTCACCCCCTGGGGGGGGACAGATACGCAGTATTTT	CASSFTPWGGTDTQYF
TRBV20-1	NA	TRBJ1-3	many	TGCAGTGCTAAAGACAGGACCTCTGGAAACACCATATATTTT	CSAKDRTSGNTIYF
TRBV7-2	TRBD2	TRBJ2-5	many	TGTGCCAGTAGCGCCCGGGGGGGCTTAGAGACCCAGTACTTC	CASSARGGLETQYF
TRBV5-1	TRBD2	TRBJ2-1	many	TGCGCCAGCAGCCCCCTGACTAGCGGGGGAGGTCATGAGCAGTTCTTC	CASSPLTSGGGHEQFF
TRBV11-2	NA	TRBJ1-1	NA	TGTGCCAGCAGCCCGGACGTGAACACTGAAGCTTTCTTT	CASSPDVNTEAFF
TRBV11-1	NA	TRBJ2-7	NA	TGTGCCAGCAGCTTATCGGGGTTTAAGTACGAGCAGTACTTC	CASSLSGFKYEQYF
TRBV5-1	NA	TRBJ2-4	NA	TGCGCCAGCAGCTTGGTTTACGGACCTTTAGCCAAAAACATTCAGTACTTC	CASSLVYGPLAKNIQYF
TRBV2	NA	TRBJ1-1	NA	TGTGCCGGGGGAGCGCAGGCAAACACTGAAGCTTTCTTT	CAGGAQANTEAFF
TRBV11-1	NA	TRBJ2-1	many	TGTGCCAGCCACTTTTCCGGGGCGAGTGAGCAGTTCTTC	CASHFSGASEQFF
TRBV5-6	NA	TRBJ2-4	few	TGTGCCAGCAGCTTGGATTCCGGGTCCAAAAACATTCAGTACTTC	CASSLDSGSKNIQYF
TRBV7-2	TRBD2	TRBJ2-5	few	TGTGCCAGCAGCTTCCAAAGCGGGGCAGAGACCCAGTACTTC	CASSFQSGAETQYF
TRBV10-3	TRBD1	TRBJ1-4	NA	TGTGCCATCAGTTCCAGGACAGGGGATGAAAAACTGTTTTTT	CAISSRTGDEKLFF
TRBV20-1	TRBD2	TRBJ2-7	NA	TGCAGTGCCCGGCCCCCCGGGACTATCCTAGAGGAGCAGTACTTC	CSARPPGTILEEQYF
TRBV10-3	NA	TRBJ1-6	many	TGTGCCATCAGTGAGGGTAATTCACCCCTCCACTTT	CAISEGNSPLHF